This T cell receptor beta chain emerged from a study of T-cell reconstitution after alpha-beta-depleted transplantation in children. Points from the study as a whole: The main origin of T-cell counts and diversity one year after transplant was newly produced T cells.

This clonotype was counted a few times. The antigen remains undetermined. The V gene's germline CDR1 is SGHVS and CDR2 FNYEAQ. The CDR3 length is 14 residues. The V gene end was trimmed by 5 bases and the J gene end by 5 bases; junction bases not matched to a gene: 8. Preparation of the TCRbeta library used unique molecular identifiers. TCRdb ran MiXCR on the PCR reads and lists one entry per CDR3 protein. The table lists about 290,000 distinct CDR3 sequences, just over 7.5% of them singletons. The chain couples TRBV7-6 to TRBJ2-7; TRBD2 matches 8 bases. The source of this sequence is a female patient aged 2 to 10 who had a stem cell transplant for Fanconi anemia, so the T cells may come from the graft donor. The sequencing here drew on peripheral blood, taken 360 days after TCRalphabeta/CD19-depleted stem cell transplant. CDR3 nucleotide sequence: TGTGCCAGCAGCCTGGCGCTAGCGGGCAACGAGCAGTACTTC. Translating gives CASSLALAGNEQYF.